These 32 T cell receptor beta chains originate from one sample sequenced in a study of blood T cell repertoires in COVID-19. Using immunoSEQ multiplex PCR, the repertoire was profiled, and TCRdb retains in-frame clones only, with some absent. The sample shows around 300,000 clones, roughly 90% of them seen only once. Sequenced input: peripheral blood. These receptors came from a man aged 18 to 35 with active or convalescent COVID-19.

About this clone itself: The same CDR3 is also encoded by other DNA sequences in this sample. This sequence joins TRBV7-9 and TRBJ1-1; no firm D call. V was trimmed by 2 bases and J by 0 bases, leaving 4 bases between them. Germline assignment: CDR1 SEHNR and CDR2 FQNEAQ (reference sequence). The CDR3 sequence is 13 residues long. The CDR3 sequence is CASSLQMNTEAFF. The CDR3, as DNA: TGTGCCAGCAGCTTACAGATGAACACTGAAGCTTTCTTT. Based on the CDR3 plus reference TRBV7-9 and TRBJ1-1, the full variable domain is DTGVSQNPRHKITKRGQNVTFRCDPISEHNRLYWYRQTLGQGPEFLTYFQNEAQLEKSRLLSDRFSAERPKGSFSTLEIQRTEQGDSAMYLCASSLQMNTEAFFGQGTRLTVV.

The CDR3 DNA sequence: TGTGCCAGCAGCGTAGAGGGGGCTAATGGCTACACCTTC. It specifies CASSVEGANGYTF. The rearrangement uses TRBV9 and TRBJ1-2; 7 bases map to TRBD1. The junction had 2 bases not matched to a gene; V was cut back by 0 bases and J by 6 bases. The CDR3 sequence is 13 residues long. Germline V lookup: CDR1 SGDLS, CDR2 YYNGEE.

The rearrangement joins TRBV6-1 to TRBJ2-1; 10 nucleotides match TRBD1. This CDR3 has 15 amino acids. Germline V gene lookup returns CDR1 MNHNS and CDR2 SASEGT. V was pared by 5 bases and J by 8 bases, with 9 bases of the junction left unmatched. The CDR3 protein is CASSRPGQGLYEQFF. DNA for the CDR3: TGTGCCAGCAGTAGACCGGGACAGGGGTTGTATGAGCAGTTCTTC.

The V and J genes are TRBV19 and TRBJ2-1; 10 bases are a match to TRBD2. Germline loops: CDR1 LNHDA, CDR2 SQIVND (reference sequence). The CDR3 extends over 14 amino acids. Unmatched junction bases numbered 5, after V lost 7 bases and J lost 5 bases. CDR3 in amino acids: CASTLAGWDNEQFF. CDR3 sequence (DNA): TGTGCCAGTACACTAGCGGGGTGGGACAATGAGCAGTTCTTC.

The chain links TRBV5-6 to TRBJ1-3; possibly TRBD1 for D (5 bases). Germline V lookup: CDR1 SGHDT, CDR2 YYEEEE. V was clipped by 1 base and J by 0 bases, with 20 bases between them. This CDR3 is 19 amino acids long. The DNA of the CDR3 is TGTGCCAGCAGCTTGTTAGGGGCAGATTCTAACTTCTCTGGAAACACCATATATTTT. The encoded protein is CASSLLGADSNFSGNTIYF.

This chain links TRBV9 with TRBJ1-1; D is unclear. Trimming pared 4 bases from V and 8 bases from J, leaving 15 bases between. This CDR3 contains 13 residues. The germline CDR1 and CDR2 sequences are SGDLS and YYNGEE. DNA for the CDR3: TGTGCCAGCAGCCCCTCCTTTGAGGTGGAAGCTTTCTTT. Protein sequence: CASSPSFEVEAFF.

This sequence joins TRBV7-6 and TRBJ2-6; D gene unclear. The CDR3 is made up of 17 amino acids. Trimming removed 0 bases from V and 0 bases from J, with 9 bases in between. Germline CDR1 and CDR2: SGHVS and FNYEAQ. The CDR3 nucleotides read TGTGCCAGCAGCTTAGCCTCGAGGAGCTCTGGGGCCAACGTCCTGACTTTC. It is translated as CASSLASRSSGANVLTF.

This chain joins TRBV9 and TRBJ2-3, with D possibly matching TRBD1 (5 bases). The germline V gene encodes CDR1 SGDLS and CDR2 YYNGEE. The CDR3 consists of 15 residues. V lost 2 bases and J 6 bases, leaving 16 bases between the germline ends. The CDR3 nucleotides read TGTGCCAGCAGCGTTGAACCCCCTGGGGCGGATACGCAGTATTTT. Its translation is CASSVEPPGADTQYF.

V usage is TRBV6-6 and J usage is TRBJ2-7, with 9 nucleotides matching TRBD1. V dropped 2 bases and J dropped 1; count of bases not matched to a gene: 3. Germline CDR1 reads MNHNY; CDR2 reads SVGAGI (reference sequence). The CDR3 has 15 amino acids. CDR3 in amino acids: CASSYTGGTSYEQYF. The CDR3 DNA follows: TGTGCCAGCAGTTACACAGGGGGCACGTCCTACGAGCAGTACTTC.

This clone was recorded a few times. As DNA, the CDR3 is TGTGCCAGCAGTCCCCCCGTCGGACAAAGGCAGTACTTC. Its protein product is CASSPPVGQRQYF. V gene TRBV2 combines with J gene TRBJ2-7; a weak D match, TRBD1 (5 bases). Trimming stripped 5 bases from V and 9 bases from J, with 17 bases between. Germline CDR1 is SNHLY and CDR2 is FYNNEI. CDR3 length equals 13 residues.

The chain links TRBV13 to TRBJ1-3, with 7 bases aligning to TRBD1. CDR3 length equals 16 residues. CDR1 and CDR2 from the germline V gene are PRHDT and FYEKMQ (reference sequence). With V trimmed by 2 bases and J by 4 bases, 8 bases remained unmatched. CDR3 coding DNA: TGTGCCAGCAGCTTATCGGGCAGGGGGGACGGAAACACCATATATTTT. Its translation: CASSLSGRGDGNTIYF.

The rearrangement links TRBV7-2 to TRBJ2-5, with no clear D. Trimming removed 3 bases at V and 2 bases at J, with 13 bases between. This CDR3 has 15 residues. Germline CDR1 reads SGHTA; CDR2 reads FQGNSA. The CDR3 is CASSLGSTNQETQYF. The CDR3 DNA reads as TGTGCCAGCAGCTTGGGCAGTACAAATCAAGAGACCCAGTACTTC.

V usage is TRBV27 and J usage is TRBJ2-7, with 12 bases aligning to TRBD2. V shed 10 bases and J 2 bases; nucleotides not matched to a gene: 3. Per the germline V gene, CDR1 is MNHEY and CDR2 is SMNVEV (reference sequence). The CDR3 loop spans 13 amino acids. CDR3 loop: CATRLAGAYEQYF. CDR3 in DNA: TGTGCCACCCGACTAGCGGGGGCCTACGAGCAGTACTTC.

V and J are TRBV10-3 and TRBJ2-1; D possibly corresponds to TRBD1 (5 bases). The CDR3 sequence is 12 residues long. The V end was cut by 7 bases, the J end by 5 bases, with 9 bases between. Germline V lookup: CDR1 ENHRY, CDR2 SYGVKD. CDR3 DNA: TGTGCCATCACGACAGAACACAATGAGCAGTTCTTC. This sequence encodes CAITTEHNEQFF.

The chain carries TRBV4-1 and TRBJ2-3; possibly TRBD1 for D (6 bases). The CDR3 spans 15 residues. Germline V gene lookup returns CDR1 MGHRA and CDR2 YSYEKL. Trimming took 2 bases from V and 1 from J, leaving 10 bases between them. CDR3 protein: CASSQRQDRTDTQYF. The CDR3 DNA reads TGCGCCAGCAGCCAAAGACAGGACCGCACAGATACGCAGTATTTT.

The V call is TRBV20-1, the J call TRBJ2-3; weak D call: TRBD2 (6 bases). Per the germline V gene, CDR1 is DFQATT and CDR2 is SNEGSKA (reference sequence). V was trimmed by 3 bases and J by 5 bases, leaving 18 bases between them. The length of the CDR3 is 15 residues. This CDR3 is CSASPEVGGKDTQYF. CDR3 nucleotide sequence: TGCAGTGCTAGTCCCGAGGTGGGGGGTAAAGATACGCAGTATTTT.

The V call is TRBV10-1, the J call TRBJ1-6; no clear D gene. V lost 5 bases and J 7 bases, leaving 6 bases between the germline ends. The V gene's germline CDR1 is WNHNN and CDR2 SYGVQD (reference sequence). The CDR3 has 12 residues. The CDR3 sequence: CASSTMNSPLHF. In nucleotides, the CDR3 is TGCGCCAGCAGTACAATGAATTCACCCCTCCACTTT.

This sequence joins TRBV10-3 and TRBJ2-2; 9 nucleotides agree with TRBD2. The CDR3 contains 13 residues. Germline assignment: CDR1 ENHRY and CDR2 SYGVKD. The junction had 4 bases not matched to a gene; V was cut back by 10 bases and J by 4 bases. The CDR3 reads CATSGVGTGELFF. CDR3 coding DNA: TGTGCCACTAGCGGGGTAGGCACCGGGGAGCTGTTTTTT.

The chain is built from TRBV4-1 and TRBJ2-7; 12 nucleotides match TRBD2. The CDR3 is 14 amino acids. CDR1 is MGHRA, CDR2 YSYEKL, per germline. Losses at the gene ends were 6 bases for V and 2 bases for J; bases not matched to a gene: 2. CDR3 nucleotide sequence: TGCGCCAGCAGACTAGCGGGGGGCCCCTACGAGCAGTACTTC. This sequence encodes CASRLAGGPYEQYF.

This clone occurred once. V is TRBV18 and J is TRBJ1-5; 7 nucleotides match TRBD1. The length of the CDR3 is 15 residues. Germline-derived CDR1 and CDR2 are KGHSH and LQKENI. The trim removed 6 bases at V and 4 bases at J, leaving 9 bases unmatched. CDR3 amino acids: CASSVTGLVNQPQHF. CDR3 bases: TGTGCCAGCTCTGTGACAGGGTTGGTTAATCAGCCCCAGCATTTT. Drawing the rest from reference TRBV18 and TRBJ1-5, the complete variable domain is NAGVMQNPRHLVRRRGQEARLRCSPMKGHSHVYWYRQLPEEGLKFMVYLQKENIIDESGMPKERFSAEFPKEGPSILRIQQVVRGDSAAYFCASSVTGLVNQPQHFGDGTRLSIL.

This clone was detected once. V is TRBV6-5 and J is TRBJ1-4; 8 bases line up with TRBD1. V gave up 9 bases and J gave up 3 bases; unmatched junction bases: 3. CDR1 and CDR2 from the germline V gene are MNHEY and SVGAGI. This CDR3 spans 13 amino acids. Here the CDR3 reads CASNRGANEKLFF. The DNA for the CDR3 is TGTGCCAGTAACAGGGGGGCTAATGAAAAACTGTTTTTT.

This clone was found a few times. The chain links TRBV11-2 to TRBJ2-7; TRBD1 matches at 9 bases. After removal of 1 base from V and 3 bases from J, the junction contained 7 bases not matched to a gene. Germline V gives CDR1 SGHAT, CDR2 FQNNGV. The CDR3 consists of 16 residues. DNA for the CDR3: TGTGCCAGCAGCTTAGGGATGGGACAGGGTATCTACGAGCAGTACTTC. Encoded protein: CASSLGMGQGIYEQYF. The whole variable domain, filled in from reference TRBV11-2 and TRBJ2-7, reads EAGVAQSPRYKIIEKRQSVAFWCNPISGHATLYWYQQILGQGPKLLIQFQNNGVVDDSQLPKDRFSAERLKGVDSTLKIQPAKLEDSAVYLCASSLGMGQGIYEQYFGPGTRLTVT.

The chain carries TRBV19 and TRBJ2-3; no reliable D call. V was cut by 5 bases and J by 0 bases, with 6 bases left in between. Germline CDR1 reads LNHDA; CDR2 reads SQIVND (reference sequence). This CDR3 has 13 amino acids. For the CDR3, the DNA is TGTGCCAGTAGTCGGTGGAGCACAGATACGCAGTATTTT. Its protein product is CASSRWSTDTQYF.

The CDR3, as DNA: TGTGCCAGCAGCTCTCAGGGGGGACCAGATACGCAGTATTTT. Translating gives CASSSQGGPDTQYF. The chain couples TRBV13 to TRBJ2-3; D might be TRBD1 (7 bases). Germline assignment: CDR1 PRHDT and CDR2 FYEKMQ (reference sequence). The CDR3 length is 14 residues. V gave up 4 bases and J gave up 4 bases, with 12 bases separating them.

The CDR3 spells CASSGHGTGLSYEQYF. CDR3 nucleotides: TGTGCCAGCAGCGGCCACGGGACAGGGCTCTCCTACGAGCAGTACTTC. V and J are TRBV7-9 and TRBJ2-7; TRBD1 agrees at 9 bases. CDR3 size: 16 residues. V was clipped by 5 bases and J by 0 bases; unmatched bases: 8. Looked up from germline, CDR1 is SEHNR and CDR2 is FQNEAQ (reference sequence).

The genes are TRBV7-2 and TRBJ1-5; 9 nucleotides align to TRBD1. The CDR3 extends over 18 amino acids. V shed 5 bases, J shed 5 bases, and the junction held 16 bases outside the gene matches. Germline V gene lookup returns CDR1 SGHTA and CDR2 FQGNSA. CDR3 sequence: CASSAYPGQGILDQPQHF. CDR3 DNA: TGTGCCAGCAGCGCATACCCGGGACAGGGTATTTTGGATCAGCCCCAGCATTTT.

V gene TRBV4-2 combines with J gene TRBJ2-3; D perhaps matches TRBD2 (6 bases). V dropped 2 bases and J dropped 7 bases, with 16 bases sitting between them. CDR1 and CDR2 from the germline V gene are LGHNA and YNFKEQ. The CDR3 covers 15 residues. Written as DNA, the CDR3 is TGTGCCAGCAGCCAAACCGGGACTCCCCCCCATACGCAGTATTTT. It is translated as CASSQTGTPPHTQYF.

CDR3 in DNA: TGTGCCAGCTTCAGCGCGGGCTATGGCTACACCTTC. Residues: CASFSAGYGYTF. The chain uses TRBV27 and TRBJ1-2; D gene uncertain. There are 12 residues in the CDR3. CDR1 and CDR2 (germline): MNHEY, SMNVEV (reference sequence). The V gene lost 8 bases and the J gene lost 4 bases, with 11 bases spanning the gap.

This rearrangement joins TRBV4-1 to TRBJ1-1, with TRBD1 matching 8 bases. The V and J ends lost 4 bases and 0 bases, in that order; junction bases with no gene match: 7. This CDR3 spans 16 amino acids. Germline V gene lookup returns CDR1 MGHRA and CDR2 YSYEKL. The CDR3 loop reads CASSLRDRIMNTEAFF. The CDR3 DNA is TGCGCCAGCAGCCTCCGGGACAGGATTATGAACACTGAAGCTTTCTTT.

The chain carries TRBV10-2 and TRBJ1-2, with TRBD1 matching over 7 bases. The germline gives CDR1 WSHSY, CDR2 SAAADI. CDR3 length: 11 amino acids. The trim removed 6 bases at V and 8 bases at J, leaving 3 bases unmatched. In nucleotides, the CDR3 is TGCGCCAGCAGCCAGGGGGGAGGCTACACCTTC. As protein: CASSQGGGYTF.

This clone turned up a few times. The CDR3 loop is CASSESGGSPLHF. The DNA for the CDR3 is TGCGCCAGCAGTGAGTCCGGCGGCTCACCCCTCCACTTT. The rearrangement uses TRBV10-1 and TRBJ1-6; no firm D call. This CDR3 has 13 amino acids. The V and J ends lost 0 bases and 10 bases respectively, with 7 bases between them. Germline V gives CDR1 WNHNN, CDR2 SYGVQD (reference sequence).

The chain employs TRBV13 and TRBJ1-2; 8 bases are a match to TRBD1. J lost 6 bases, V lost 6 bases, and 27 bases had no gene match. Germline V CDR1 and CDR2: PRHDT, FYEKMQ (reference sequence). The CDR3 sequence is 20 residues long. CDR3 bases: TGTGCCAGCAGTCATAGATCCCTGGTTGGGCAGGGGGCGGGTCTGGATGGCTACACCTTC. This encodes CASSHRSLVGQGAGLDGYTF.